This T cell receptor beta chain was observed in a study of cytomegalovirus exposure and HLA in healthy donors. Notes on the study in general: Highest at DRB1 and lowest at HLA-C, TCR association rates differed among HLA loci in a later analysis. Three of the chains that were CMV-associated were confirmed in vitro to be specific for CMV antigens. Reported results showed that the classifier diagnosed cytomegalovirus status with high specificity and sensitivity. One variant, a missense change in DCLRE1C, was linked in a later analysis to TCR beta V- and J-gene trimming.

This clone was picked up one time. What it binds is not known. This PCR relied on a set of 60 Vbeta primers and 13 Jbeta primers. The data were produced by immunoSEQ multiplex PCR, yet TCRdb's version contains in-frame clones alone and is incomplete. The data contain roughly 160,000 clones, around 82% of them singletons. CDR3 length: 14 amino acids. Trimming removed 0 bases from V and 5 bases from J, with 11 bases in between. Germline V gene sequence: CDR1 SGHKS, CDR2 YYEKEE (reference sequence). Sequenced sample: PBMCs. The clonotype was recovered from a man in his fifties or sixties in good health and CMV-seropositive. The chain is built from TRBV5-5 and TRBJ1-1; TRBD1 might be the D (5 bases). In nucleotides, the CDR3 is TGTGCCAGCAGCTTGGGTGGGGGAGGGACTGAAGCTTTCTTT. It is translated as CASSLGGGGTEAFF.